This TCR beta chain appears in the sequencing data of a study of cytomegalovirus exposure and HLA in healthy donors. On the study more broadly: The Caucasian-associated ancestry cluster contained roughly four fifths of the approximately 430 genotyped donors. Study-level findings and limits: For most TCR beta V segments, an earlier analysis put the productive rate at about 87% or about 30% of the time. Equally common other TCR beta chains were less clonally expanded than HLA-associated ones, a later analysis found. For cytomegalovirus status, the classifier reportedly gave diagnoses with high specificity and sensitivity.

V was clipped by 5 bases and J by 2 bases; unmatched bases: 11. CDR3 length: 18 residues. CDR1 is SGHTA and CDR2 is FQGNSA in the germline V gene. About this clone: The target antigen is unknown.

Both 60 Vbeta primers and 13 Jbeta primers went into the PCR. Data came from immunoSEQ multiplex PCR; TCRdb stores just in-frame clones and leaves some out. Among some 180,000 clones, 70% to 85% were seen once, and the ten largest hold 3.5% to 5%. This chain uses TRBV7-2 with TRBJ2-5; 13 positions agree with TRBD2. What was sequenced was PBMCs. The sequence came from a woman in her 30s in good health and CMV-seropositive. The CDR3 bases are TGTGCCAGCAGCCCCACTAGCGGGGGGGCGAGGTTACAAGAGACCCAGTACTTC. Its translation: CASSPTSGGARLQETQYF.